This TCR beta chain originates from a study of blood T cell repertoires in COVID-19 (dated by TCRdb to 2020 to 2021). As for the study more broadly: The collaborator samples originated in the United States, Italy and Spain and spanned the acute and convalescent phases of COVID-19. The prospective study material was composed of cDNA or gDNA derived from T cells, B-cell-depleted T cells, or PBMCs. Subjects who had been exposed to COVID-19, were actively infected with it, or had recovered from it provided the deeply sampled blood TCRbeta repertoires that made up the dataset. The repertoires were made available in a free public database intended to serve as a resource for research on the immune response to SARS-CoV-2. Samples were obtained from the ongoing ImmuneRACE study (first 160 participants) and from 1,000 to 1,500 subjects provided by 6 global collaborators. Sample metadata almost always included a de-identified subject ID, COVID-19 status, age in years and sex. Where HLA class I and class II types were available, the types were taken from metadata supplied by the sample provider, not from assay-based typing.

Worth noting for this clone: The target of this receptor is not known. The record has no base qualities; no much larger clone is one base away.

The collaborating institutions used their own protocols to collect whole blood in K2EDTA tubes. For TCRbeta analysis, collaborators shipped samples in one of three forms: frozen whole blood, isolated PBMCs, or DNA extracted from either of those sample types. TCRbeta CDR3 regions were amplified from genomic DNA by means of the immunoSEQ Assay, a bias-controlled multiplex PCR. As for how the authors treated the data: The number of nucleated cells in each sample was estimated by amplification of reference gene primers within the assay. To quantify the absolute abundance of each unique TCRbeta CDR3 rearrangement, sequence reads were collapsed and filtered. For each sample, productive Simpson clonality was calculated as the square root of Simpson's diversity index over productive rearrangements. The clones in this table, taken by TCRdb from immuneACCESS, are in-frame only. Not every clone is retained; where verified, under half of the shortfall comes from an unresolved V gene, and the cause of the rest is unknown. That table gives V, J and clone size, and the DNA gave D and trimming. For this sample the table gives under 250,000 clones, of which 80% to 85% were detected only once. The ten most abundant clones make up approximately 4.4% of the sample.

Beyond this particular receptor, the publication reports: How much clinical and demographic metadata was included differed by source and by participant, and the metadata was provided uncurated.

The germline V gene (reference sequence) sets CDR1 to LNHDA and CDR2 to SQIVND. Ends trimmed: V by 6 bases, J by 0 bases; bases unmatched to a gene: 4. Including the terminal cysteine and phenylalanine, the CDR3 comprises 14 residues. Of all the DNA, just the CDR3 is kept, 42 bases in frame from base 1. This sequence uses TRBV19 and TRBJ1-1, and 7 junction bases match TRBD1. The clonotype was recovered from a man aged 50 to 59 with active or convalescent COVID-19. Sequencing was carried out using peripheral blood. For the CDR3, the sequence is CASSYRGMNTEAFF. The DNA is as follows: TGTGCCAGTAGCTACAGGGGAATGAACACTGAAGCTTTCTTT.